Listed below are T cell receptor beta chains from one sample, sequenced in a study of cytomegalovirus exposure and HLA in healthy donors. The repertoire was sequenced with immunoSEQ multiplex PCR; TCRdb's copy has only in-frame clones and lacks some. The sample records about 70,000 clones, around 68% being singletons. The sample was PBMCs. These receptors all come from a woman in her thirties in good health and CMV-seronegative. Both conserved end residues are trimmed from each CDR3. The order of the fields is V gene, clone size, CDR3 protein. A row's size may be missing; if present it is once, few, many or a size class.

TRBV4-1 once ASSQPTGGAYGYT
TRBV6-6 few ASTSDPILSSYEQY
TRBV29-1 - SVGTGGYNEQF
TRBV18 few ASSQGTDGQPQH
TRBV5-1 - ASSLGQFTDTQY
TRBV7-9 - ASSSRDRVWPVTNEKLF
TRBV6-1 - ASSGGQGSQETQY
TRBV5-1 - ASTLASSGSTDTQY
TRBV2 - ASSQVVFETQY
TRBV9 - ASSVSGGYEQY
TRBV30 - AWSVLGVGGGYLNTEAF
TRBV9 - ASRQQQETQY
TRBV30 - AWARGQETQY
TRBV5-6 - ASSLRETGTNEKLF
TRBV2 - AVAGLGETQY
TRBV7-2 - ASSLDLSTDTQY
TRBV7-2 - ASSLAGHYGYT
TRBV2 - ASRATWARTDTQY
TRBV18 - ASSPYTTGVFNEQY
TRBV5-6 few ASSFRGTEAF
TRBV7-9 - ASSGRQLPYEQY
TRBV29-1 - SVEVGATLSYEQY
TRBV5-1 - ASSPGTSGGQETQY
TRBV19 - ASSIGTRHKTEKLF
TRBV6-6 - ASREGQGNYGYT
TRBV30 - AWSSGAGGNSPLH
TRBV11-3 - ASSPGTSGDPRQETQY
TRBV6-4 many ASSDSGSTDTQY
TRBV2 - ASSGLGRTDTQY
TRBV6-1 once ASSTQRYAPQH
TRBV2 - ASRTQGGTDTQY
TRBV5-1 - ASSSGGASGEQY
TRBV9 - ASSVGGGPNTGELF
TRBV4-3 few ASSQGTGLTGANVLT
TRBV6-4 - ASSDGRGGDVNEQF
TRBV11-2 - ASSFERGGYNEQF
TRBV4-1 once ASSQASYSGNTIY
TRBV4-1 - ASSQEMSGTGFNEKLF
TRBV5-6 - ASSSGQGGEKLF
TRBV5-1 - ASSFGTNEKLF
TRBV27 - ASSLSGQGSNQPQH
TRBV30 - AWSVRGGDGYT
TRBV28 - ASSLWGGQFNYGYT
TRBV5-5 - ASSPLQGQMQY
TRBV6-6 - ASRDRLDTEAF
TRBV6-5 - ASSSQASNQPQH
TRBV5-6 once ASSLWARRSYNSPLH
TRBV19 once ASGTGFDRDTQY
TRBV7-2 - ASSPLFTGKATNEKLF
TRBV29-1 - SVGGMGTGKLGEQY